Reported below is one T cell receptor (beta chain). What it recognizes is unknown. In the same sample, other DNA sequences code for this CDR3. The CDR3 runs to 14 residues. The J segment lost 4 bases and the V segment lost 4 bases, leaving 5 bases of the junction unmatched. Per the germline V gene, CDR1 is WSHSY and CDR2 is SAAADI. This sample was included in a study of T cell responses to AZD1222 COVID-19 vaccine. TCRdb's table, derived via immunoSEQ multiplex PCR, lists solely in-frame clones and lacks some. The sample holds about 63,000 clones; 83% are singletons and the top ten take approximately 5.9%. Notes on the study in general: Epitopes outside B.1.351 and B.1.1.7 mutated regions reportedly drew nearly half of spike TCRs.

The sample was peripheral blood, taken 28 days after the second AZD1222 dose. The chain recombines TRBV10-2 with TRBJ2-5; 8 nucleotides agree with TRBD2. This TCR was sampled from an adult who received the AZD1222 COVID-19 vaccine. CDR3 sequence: CASSVGGALETQYF. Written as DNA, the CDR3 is TGCGCCAGCAGTGTCGGGGGGGCTCTAGAGACCCAGTACTTC.